Shown below are 7 T cell receptor beta chains from a single sample sequenced in a study of beta chain features in type 1 diabetes. Study observations and caveats: Researchers report that Type 1 diabetes patients had moderately but significantly shorter TCRB CDR3s across all four CD4+ subsets.

Every bit of the isolated RNA underwent reverse transcription, so sequencing read expressed TCRB transcripts. Measured with immunoSEQ multiplex PCR; TCRdb has only the in-frame clones, and not every one. In the table there are 250,000 to 350,000 clones, over 11% of which are singletons. The antigens these receptors bind are not known. Sequenced material: naive CD4+ T cells from blood. These receptors came from a man aged 30 to 39 with type 1 diabetes.

Only a few counts were recorded for this clone. The V gene is TRBV4-3, the J gene TRBJ2-3; 11 bases are shared with TRBD2. The CDR3 contains 17 residues. Germline V gives CDR1 LGHNA, CDR2 YSLEER. Germline trimming cut 0 bases from V and 0 bases from J; bases unmatched to any gene: 2. The CDR3 region is CASSQDLAGGSTDTQYF. The CDR3 DNA follows: TGCGCCAGCAGCCAAGATTTAGCGGGAGGGAGCACAGATACGCAGTATTTT.

This clone has only a few counts. The chain recombines TRBV28 with TRBJ2-2; TRBD2 is a possible D gene (6 bases). The V and J ends lost 1 base and 5 bases respectively, with 11 bases between them. CDR1 and CDR2 (germline): MDHEN, SYDVKM. The CDR3 sequence is 15 residues long. CDR3 in DNA: TGTGCCAGCAGTTTATTGCAGGGAGGTACCGGGGAGCTGTTTTTT. Protein product: CASSLLQGGTGELFF.

This clone has just a few counts. Here the CDR3 DNA reads TGTGCCAGCAGTTTCAGTTCCGGAGCGGAGTACGAGCAGTACTTC. This gives the protein CASSFSSGAEYEQYF. The J gene is TRBJ2-7, the V gene TRBV27; D is possibly TRBD2 (5 bases). The germline V gene has CDR1 MNHEY and CDR2 SMNVEV (reference sequence). V dropped 3 bases and J dropped 4 bases, with 16 bases sitting between them. The CDR3 has 15 amino acids.

This clone has only a few counts. The V call is TRBV19, the J call TRBJ1-2; D is uncertain. Germline lookup yields CDR1 LNHDA and CDR2 SQIVND (reference sequence). The CDR3 is made up of 14 amino acids. The V gene lost 9 bases and the J gene lost 2 bases, with 16 bases spanning the gap. CDR3 loop: CASLPLEGNYGYTF. Here the CDR3 DNA reads TGTGCCAGCCTCCCGCTTGAGGGCAACTATGGCTACACCTTC.

In this sample, this clone turned up a few times. The V and J genes are TRBV5-1 and TRBJ2-2, with D unclear. Germline lookup yields CDR1 SGHRS and CDR2 YFSETQ. Trimming stripped 7 bases from V and 6 bases from J, with 22 bases between. The CDR3 length is 16 residues. The CDR3 DNA reads TGCGCCAGCCCGATTCCCCTAGTACGCCCTTCCGGGGAGCTGTTTTTT. Residues: CASPIPLVRPSGELFF.

The chain has TRBV27 and TRBJ2-5; D remains ambiguous. The CDR3 extends over 12 amino acids. Trimming stripped 6 bases from V and 1 base from J, with 6 bases between. CDR1 is MNHEY and CDR2 is SMNVEV in the germline V gene (reference sequence). The CDR3 DNA is TGTGCCAGCAGGGCGGCCCAAGAGACCCAGTACTTC. Translation gives CASRAAQETQYF.

V and J are TRBV4-2 and TRBJ2-1, with D uncertain. V shed 2 bases and J shed 5 bases, with 13 bases lying between them. CDR1 is LGHNA, CDR2 YNFKEQ, per germline. This CDR3 is 15 amino acids long. The CDR3 protein is CASSQWRGTDNEQFF. CDR3 in DNA: TGTGCCAGCAGCCAATGGCGCGGCACGGACAATGAGCAGTTCTTC.